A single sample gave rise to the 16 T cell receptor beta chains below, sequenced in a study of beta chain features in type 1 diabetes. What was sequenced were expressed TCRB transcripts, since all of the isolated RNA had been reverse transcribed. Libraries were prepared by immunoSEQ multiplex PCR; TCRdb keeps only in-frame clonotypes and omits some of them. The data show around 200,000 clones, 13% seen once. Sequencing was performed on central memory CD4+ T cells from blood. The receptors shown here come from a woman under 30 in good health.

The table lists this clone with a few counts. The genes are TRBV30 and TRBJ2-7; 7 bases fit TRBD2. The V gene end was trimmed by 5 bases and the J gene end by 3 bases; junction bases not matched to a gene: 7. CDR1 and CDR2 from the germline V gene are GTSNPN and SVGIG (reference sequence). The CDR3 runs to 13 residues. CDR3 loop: CAWDIAGIYEQYF. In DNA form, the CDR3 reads TGTGCCTGGGATATAGCGGGCATCTACGAGCAGTACTTC.

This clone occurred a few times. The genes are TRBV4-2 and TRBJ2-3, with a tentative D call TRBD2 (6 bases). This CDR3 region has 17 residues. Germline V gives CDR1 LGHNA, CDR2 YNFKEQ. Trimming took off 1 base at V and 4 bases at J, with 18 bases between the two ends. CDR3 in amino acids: CASSQGGVEGYADTQYF. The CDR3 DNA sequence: TGTGCCAGCAGCCAAGGGGGGGTCGAGGGGTATGCAGATACGCAGTATTTT.

The CDR3 spells CASRDGVDTQYF. The CDR3 DNA sequence: TGTGCCAGCAGGGACGGGGTAGATACGCAGTATTTT. J is TRBJ2-3 and V is TRBV6-1, with a possible D match to TRBD2 (5 bases). V shed 6 bases and J shed 5 bases, with 9 bases lying between them. Looked up from germline, CDR1 is MNHNS and CDR2 is SASEGT. The CDR3 runs to 12 residues.

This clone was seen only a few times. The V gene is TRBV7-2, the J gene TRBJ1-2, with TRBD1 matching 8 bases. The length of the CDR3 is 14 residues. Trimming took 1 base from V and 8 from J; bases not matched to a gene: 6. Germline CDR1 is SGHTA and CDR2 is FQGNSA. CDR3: CASSLEVRGRGYTF. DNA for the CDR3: TGTGCCAGCAGCTTAGAGGTCAGGGGGCGAGGCTACACCTTC.

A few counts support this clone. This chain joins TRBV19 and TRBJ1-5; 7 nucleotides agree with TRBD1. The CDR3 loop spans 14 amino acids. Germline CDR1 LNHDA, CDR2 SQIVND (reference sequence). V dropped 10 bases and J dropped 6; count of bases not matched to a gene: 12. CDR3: CATVTGDAGQPQHF. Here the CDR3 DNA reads TGTGCCACAGTAACAGGGGACGCGGGTCAGCCCCAGCATTTT. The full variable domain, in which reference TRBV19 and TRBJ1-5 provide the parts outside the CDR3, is DGGITQSPKYLFRKEGQNVTLSCEQNLNHDAMYWYRQDPGQGLRLIYYSQIVNDFQKGDIAEGYSVSREKKESFPLTVTSAQKNPTAFYLCATVTGDAGQPQHFGDGTRLSIL.

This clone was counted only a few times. Here the CDR3 reads CASSVAGTGTGETQYF. The CDR3 DNA sequence: TGTGCCAGCAGCGTAGCGGGGACAGGGACGGGCGAGACCCAGTACTTC. The chain links TRBV9 to TRBJ2-5, with 9 nucleotides matching TRBD1. The V gene end was trimmed by 0 bases and the J gene end by 5 bases; junction bases not matched to a gene: 8. The CDR3 runs 16 residues. The germline V gene has CDR1 SGDLS and CDR2 YYNGEE.

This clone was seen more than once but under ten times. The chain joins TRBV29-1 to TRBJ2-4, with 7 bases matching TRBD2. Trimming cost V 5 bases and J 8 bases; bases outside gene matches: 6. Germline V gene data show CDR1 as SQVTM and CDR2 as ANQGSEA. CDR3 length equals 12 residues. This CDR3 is CSVQASGDIQYF. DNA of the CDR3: TGCAGCGTTCAAGCTAGCGGAGACATTCAGTACTTC.

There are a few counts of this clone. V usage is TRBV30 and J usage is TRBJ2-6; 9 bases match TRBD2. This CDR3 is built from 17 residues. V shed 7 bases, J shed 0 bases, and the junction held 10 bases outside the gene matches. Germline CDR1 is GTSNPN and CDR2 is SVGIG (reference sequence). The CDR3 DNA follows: TGTGCCTTCCCCCCGGCGGGAGGGTCCTCTGGGGCCAACGTCCTGACTTTC. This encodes CAFPPAGGSSGANVLTF.

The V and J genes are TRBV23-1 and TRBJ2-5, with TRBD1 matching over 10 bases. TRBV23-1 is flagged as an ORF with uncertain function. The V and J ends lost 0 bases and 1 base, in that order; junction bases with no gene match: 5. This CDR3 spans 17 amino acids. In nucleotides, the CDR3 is TGCGCCAGCAGTCAATCGGACAGGGGGTACCGCCAAGAGACCCAGTACTTC. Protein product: CASSQSDRGYRQETQYF.

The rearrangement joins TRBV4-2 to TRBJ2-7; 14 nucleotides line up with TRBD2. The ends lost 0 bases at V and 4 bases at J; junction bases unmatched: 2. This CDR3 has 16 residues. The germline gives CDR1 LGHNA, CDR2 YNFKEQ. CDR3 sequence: CASSQDGTSGSYEQYF. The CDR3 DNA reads TGTGCCAGCAGCCAAGATGGGACTAGCGGGAGTTACGAGCAGTACTTC.

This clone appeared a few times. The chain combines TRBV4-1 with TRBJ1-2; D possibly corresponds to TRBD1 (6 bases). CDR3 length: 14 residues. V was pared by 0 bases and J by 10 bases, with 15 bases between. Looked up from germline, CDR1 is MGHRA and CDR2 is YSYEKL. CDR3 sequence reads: CASSQDRLTGAYTF. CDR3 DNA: TGCGCCAGCAGCCAAGATCGGTTGACAGGAGCCTACACCTTC.

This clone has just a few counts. The CDR3 bases are TGTGCCAGCAGTCCTGACTGGGGGGGGACCCAGTACTTC. Its translation is CASSPDWGGTQYF. The V call is TRBV14, the J call TRBJ2-5; 7 bases are shared with TRBD2. J lost 7 bases, V lost 6 bases, and 8 bases had no gene match. Germline values: CDR1 SGHDN, CDR2 FVKESK. The CDR3 loop spans 13 amino acids.

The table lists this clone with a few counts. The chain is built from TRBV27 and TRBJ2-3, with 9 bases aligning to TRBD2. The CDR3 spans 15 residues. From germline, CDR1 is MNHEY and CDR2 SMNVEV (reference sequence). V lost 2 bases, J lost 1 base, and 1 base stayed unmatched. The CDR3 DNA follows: TGTGCCAGCAGTTTACAGCGGGGGGGCACAGATACGCAGTATTTT. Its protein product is CASSLQRGGTDTQYF.

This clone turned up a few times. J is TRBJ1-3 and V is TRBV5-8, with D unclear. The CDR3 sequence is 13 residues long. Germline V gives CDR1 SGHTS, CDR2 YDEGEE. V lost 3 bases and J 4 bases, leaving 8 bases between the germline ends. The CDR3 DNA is TGTGCCAGCAGCTCTGAACGGGGAAACACCATATATTTT. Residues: CASSSERGNTIYF.

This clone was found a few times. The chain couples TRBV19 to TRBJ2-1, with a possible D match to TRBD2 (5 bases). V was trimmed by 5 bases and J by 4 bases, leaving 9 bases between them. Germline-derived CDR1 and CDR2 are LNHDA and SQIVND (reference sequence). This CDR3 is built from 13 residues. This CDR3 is CASSLGLYNEQFF. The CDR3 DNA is TGTGCCAGTAGTCTCGGACTGTACAATGAGCAGTTCTTC.

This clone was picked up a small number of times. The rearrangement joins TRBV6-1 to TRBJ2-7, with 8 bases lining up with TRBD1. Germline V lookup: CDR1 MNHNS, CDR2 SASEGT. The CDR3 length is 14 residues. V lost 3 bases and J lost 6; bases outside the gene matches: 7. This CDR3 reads CASSDWTGKGEQYF. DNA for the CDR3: TGTGCCAGCAGTGACTGGACAGGGAAAGGCGAGCAGTACTTC.